This record concerns one T cell receptor (beta chain) sequence. Its antigen is undetermined. Sequence at one end of the junction differs from germline and may be a read error. The entry originates in a study of cytomegalovirus exposure and HLA in healthy donors. The study's findings and limits: Several top significant clusters appeared, in a later analysis, to be linked to common viral pathogens. Later work associated roughly 17,000 TCR beta sequences with HLA alleles at 0.05 false discovery rate. In an earlier analysis, most TCR beta V segments were productive about 87% or about 30% of the time.

The germline V gene has CDR1 MNHNS and CDR2 SASEGT. The length of the CDR3 is 17 residues. This PCR relied on a set of 60 Vbeta primers and 13 Jbeta primers. TCRdb's copy holds only in-frame clones and misses some; the assay was immunoSEQ multiplex PCR. This sample yields 35,000 to 40,000 clones, of which over 70% are seen a single time; approximately 6% belongs to the top ten. The V and J genes are TRBV6-1 and TRBJ1-2; 10 positions agree with TRBD1. Sequencing was done on a sample of PBMCs. This sequence was found in a man aged 25 to 40 in good health and CMV-seronegative. The CDR3 reads CASSEAYLGTGAYGYPF. In nucleotides, the CDR3 is TGTGCCAGCAGTGAAGCTTATTTAGGGACAGGGGCGTATGGCTACCCCTTC.